What follows are 9 T cell receptor beta chains derived from one specimen sequenced in a study of T cells after yellow fever vaccination. MiXCR was run by TCRdb on the 5' RACE reads, yielding one entry per CDR3 protein. The sample includes approximately 120,000 distinct CDR3 sequences, approximately 14% of them seen just once. Material: CD8+ T cells sorted from PBMCs, obtained 5 days after the yellow fever booster vaccination. The receptors originated from a man between 18 and 35 years old who received the YFV17D yellow fever vaccine.

This clonotype occurred a few times. The gene calls are TRBV5-1 and TRBJ1-4; D gene unclear. Germline values: CDR1 SGHRS, CDR2 YFSETQ. CDR3 length: 13 amino acids. Trimming removed 5 bases from V and 4 bases from J, with 9 bases in between. The CDR3 nucleotides are TGCGCCAGCAGACGGACGGATAATGAAAAACTGTTTTTT. It translates to CASRRTDNEKLFF.

This clonotype has just a few counts. The rearrangement uses TRBV7-2 and TRBJ2-5; TRBD1 might be the D (6 bases). This CDR3 has 17 residues. Germline V CDR1 and CDR2: SGHTA, FQGNSA. V lost 4 bases and J lost 8, with 26 bases in between. The chain's CDR3 is CASSSTIRQGISDTQYF. In DNA form, the CDR3 reads TGTGCCAGCAGCTCGACGATTCGGCAGGGGATCTCCGATACCCAGTACTTC.

This clonotype occurred many times. The gene calls are TRBV11-2 and TRBJ2-1; TRBD2 agrees at 11 bases. The CDR3 totals 15 residues. The V and J ends lost 2 bases and 6 bases, in that order; junction bases with no gene match: 3. The germline gives CDR1 SGHAT, CDR2 FQNNGV. CDR3 amino acids: CASSLLAGGANEQFF. CDR3 in DNA: TGTGCCAGCAGCTTACTAGCGGGGGGCGCCAATGAGCAGTTCTTC.

The chain links TRBV27 to TRBJ2-6; D tentatively reads TRBD1 or TRBD2 (6 bases each). CDR1 is MNHEY, CDR2 SMNVEV, per germline (reference sequence). Trimming pared 6 bases from V and 0 bases from J, leaving 18 bases between. The CDR3 consists of 18 residues. The CDR3 nucleotides are TGTGCCAGCAGCTGGGGGGCTGGCCGATTCTCTGGGGCCAACGTCCTGACTTTC. Translated, it gives CASSWGAGRFSGANVLTF. The full variable domain, completed using reference TRBV27 and TRBJ2-6, is EAQVTQNPRYLITVTGKKLTVTCSQNMNHEYMSWYRQDPGLGLRQIYYSMNVEVTDKGDVPEGYKVSRKEKRNFPLILESPSPNQTSLYFCASSWGAGRFSGANVLTFGAGSRLTVL.

This clonotype came up a few times. This rearrangement joins TRBV19 to TRBJ2-1; 10 bases map to TRBD1. The CDR3 spans 16 residues. The trim removed 4 bases at V and 2 bases at J, leaving 5 bases unmatched. The V gene's germline CDR1 is LNHDA and CDR2 SQIVND (reference sequence). For the CDR3, the DNA is TGTGCCAGTAGTACCCTGACAGGGGGCACCTACAATGAGCAGTTCTTC. As protein: CASSTLTGGTYNEQFF. The full variable domain, with the rest looked up from reference TRBV19 and TRBJ2-1, is DGGITQSPKYLFRKEGQNVTLSCEQNLNHDAMYWYRQDPGQGLRLIYYSQIVNDFQKGDIAEGYSVSREKKESFPLTVTSAQKNPTAFYLCASSTLTGGTYNEQFFGPGTRLTVL.

This clonotype was detected only a few times. The chain uses TRBV11-2 and TRBJ2-1, with 11 nucleotides matching TRBD2. V was pared by 5 bases and J by 7 bases, with 13 bases of the junction left unmatched. The length of the CDR3 is 17 residues. CDR1 and CDR2 (germline): SGHAT, FQNNGV. CDR3 coding DNA: TGTGCCAGCAGCCCCACCCCAGGGGTAGCGGGGGGGAATGAGCAGTTCTTC. Its protein is CASSPTPGVAGGNEQFF.

The chain has TRBV5-1 and TRBJ1-1, with D unresolved. This CDR3 is built from 13 residues. Germline loops: CDR1 SGHRS, CDR2 YFSETQ. The V and J ends lost 3 bases and 3 bases respectively, with 9 bases between them. CDR3 sequence (DNA): TGCGCCAGCAGCTCCCGCATGGACACTGAAGCTTTCTTT. Protein product: CASSSRMDTEAFF.

This clonotype was seen a handful of times. The chain has TRBV27 and TRBJ1-1, with unresolved D. The CDR3 is made up of 12 amino acids. CDR1 and CDR2 from the germline V gene are MNHEY and SMNVEV (reference sequence). The V end lost 6 bases, the J end lost 8 bases, and 13 bases lay between the germline ends. CDR3 nucleotide sequence: TGTGCCAGCAGCCCGGGGTTCAAGGAAGCTTTCTTT. Translated, it gives CASSPGFKEAFF.

In its sample, this clonotype was seen a few times. The chain recombines TRBV20-1 with TRBJ2-7; unclear D gene. This CDR3 is 13 amino acids long. The V and J ends lost 1 base and 3 bases respectively, with 10 bases between them. Germline values: CDR1 DFQATT, CDR2 SNEGSKA (reference sequence). CDR3: CSARVGRHYEQYV. DNA for the CDR3: TGCAGTGCTAGAGTGGGCAGGCACTACGAGCAGTACGTC.